Presented here are 28 T cell receptor beta chains from one specimen sequenced in a study of T-cell reconstitution after alpha-beta-depleted transplantation in children. For TCRbeta, the library was prepared with unique molecular identifiers. Each CDR3 protein gets one entry after TCRdb re-called the PCR reads with MiXCR. Of tens of thousands of distinct CDR3 sequences detected, approximately 10% appear once; the ten largest clones hold 20% to 30%. The source was PBMCs from the stem cell graft donor, collected from the stem cell graft. All receptors derive from a human donor who donated a stem cell graft to a child with chronic granulomatous disease.

This clonotype is deemed medium-sized. The gene calls are TRBV25-1 and TRBJ2-5, with D unclear. This CDR3 has 13 residues. The V end lost 3 bases, the J end lost 4 bases, and 9 bases lay between the germline ends. Germline V gene sequence: CDR1 MGHDK, CDR2 SYGVNS. DNA of the CDR3: TGTGCCAGCAGTGAGGCAGCCCTAGAGACCCAGTACTTC. Translated, it gives CASSEAALETQYF.

A remark on this clonotype: A read error may explain this, as a much larger clone is one base away. The chain links TRBV14 to TRBJ1-2; 7 bases agree with TRBD1. Germline values: CDR1 SGHDN, CDR2 FVKESK. The CDR3 extends over 14 amino acids. The ends lost 4 bases at V and 7 bases at J; junction bases unmatched: 9. The chain's CDR3 is CASSLSDRDAGYTF. CDR3 in DNA: TGTGCCAGCAGCCTAAGCGACAGGGATGCTGGCTACACCTTC.

By sample share, this clonotype is medium-sized. The chain uses TRBV5-1 and TRBJ1-1; TRBD1 might be the D (6 bases). The germline V gene has CDR1 SGHRS and CDR2 YFSETQ. The CDR3 spans 16 residues. Trimming stripped 4 bases from V and 0 bases from J, with 16 bases between. CDR3: CASSITYRAMNTEAFF. The CDR3 bases are TGCGCCAGCAGCATAACCTACAGGGCCATGAACACTGAAGCTTTCTTT.

The table lists this clonotype with many counts. V gene TRBV20-1 combines with J gene TRBJ2-3; 8 nucleotides agree with TRBD2. The CDR3 is 17 residues long. After removal of 5 bases from V and 0 bases from J, the junction contained 13 bases not matched to a gene. Germline-derived CDR1 and CDR2 are DFQATT and SNEGSKA (reference sequence). The CDR3 spells CSAVLAGIETSTDTQYF. The CDR3, as DNA: TGCAGTGCTGTATTAGCGGGAATAGAGACTAGCACAGATACGCAGTATTTT.

V gene TRBV19 combines with J gene TRBJ2-1; D uncertain. Germline lookup yields CDR1 LNHDA and CDR2 SQIVND (reference sequence). V lost 3 bases and J 10 bases, leaving 10 bases between the germline ends. The CDR3 length is 12 residues. The DNA of the CDR3 is TGTGCCAGTAGTATCGGCGGCACCGAGCAGTTCTTC. This sequence encodes CASSIGGTEQFF.

In this sample, this clonotype turned up many times. The V gene is TRBV30, the J gene TRBJ1-2; D call uncertain. The CDR3 length is 13 residues. Germline V gene data show CDR1 as GTSNPN and CDR2 as SVGIG (reference sequence). Trimming removed 0 bases at V and 4 bases at J, with 9 bases between. The CDR3 DNA reads TGTGCCTGGAGTGTGGACGGAACCTATGGCTACACCTTC. Protein product: CAWSVDGTYGYTF.

This clonotype showed up many times. The V call is TRBV28, the J call TRBJ2-4; TRBD1 aligns across 8 bases. The CDR3 spans 14 residues. Germline CDR1 and CDR2: MDHEN and SYDVKM. Trimming removed 5 bases from V and 3 bases from J; junction bases left unmatched: 3. For the CDR3, the DNA is TGTGCCAGCAGTATCACAGGGGGCAAAAACATTCAGTACTTC. Its translation: CASSITGGKNIQYF. Full variable domain (missing parts from reference TRBV28 and TRBJ2-4): DVKVTQSSRYLVKRTGEKVFLECVQDMDHENMFWYRQDPGLGLRLIYFSYDVKMKEKGDIPEGYSVSREKKERFSLILESASTNQTSMYLCASSITGGKNIQYFGAGTRLSVL.

This clonotype has at least ten counts. The chain joins TRBV5-5 to TRBJ1-5; 7 nucleotides agree with TRBD1. The CDR3 has 15 residues. With 1 base clipped from V and 6 bases from J, the junction kept 7 bases outside the gene matches. CDR1 and CDR2 from the germline V gene are SGHKS and YYEKEE (reference sequence). The CDR3, as DNA: TGTGCCAGCAGCTTGAACAGGGGAGGACCTCAGCCCCAGCATTTT. It specifies CASSLNRGGPQPQHF.

The table lists this clonotype with many counts. The CDR3: CASSLVGNTDTQYF. The CDR3, as DNA: TGTGCCAGCAGCTTAGTGGGGAACACAGATACGCAGTATTTT. This sequence joins TRBV7-6 and TRBJ2-3; D ambiguous. Trimming stripped 1 base from V and 2 bases from J, with 7 bases between. The CDR3 is 14 residues long. The germline CDR1 and CDR2 sequences are SGHVS and FNYEAQ.

The chain combines TRBV6-1 with TRBJ2-1; tentative D call: TRBD1 (5 bases). The CDR3 has 16 amino acids. From germline, CDR1 is MNHNS and CDR2 SASEGT. The V gene lost 6 bases and the J gene lost 4 bases, with 19 bases spanning the gap. The DNA for the CDR3 is TGTGCCAGCAGCTCCGCCGAGACAGACCCATACAATGAGCAGTTCTTC. It is translated as CASSSAETDPYNEQFF.

This clonotype is judged medium-sized (0.01 to 0.1%). The germline gene is not matched at one end of the junction; a read error may be the cause. This rearrangement joins TRBV20-1 to TRBJ1-1; possibly TRBD1 for D (6 bases). CDR3 size: 10 residues. Germline CDR1 reads DFQATT; CDR2 reads SNEGSKA (reference sequence). The CDR3 loop reads CSVGGTEAFF. DNA of the CDR3: TGCAGTGTGGGGGGCACTGAAGCCTTCTTT.

This clonotype appeared many times. This sequence joins TRBV12-3 or TRBV12-4 and TRBJ1-5, with D possibly TRBD1 on 6 matching bases. V lost 5 bases and J 2 bases, leaving 13 bases between the germline ends. This CDR3 spans 15 amino acids. The CDR3 region has the DNA TGTGCCAGCAGTCTCAATAGACAGGGCAATCAGCCCCAGCATTTT. This gives the protein CASSLNRQGNQPQHF.

In this sample, this clonotype turned up many times. The chain combines TRBV2 with TRBJ1-6; D may be TRBD1 (6 bases). The V and J ends lost 6 bases and 9 bases respectively, with 18 bases between them. This CDR3 comprises 15 residues. CDR1 is SNHLY and CDR2 is FYNNEI in the germline V gene. The CDR3: CASRETGSGISPLHF. The DNA of the CDR3 is TGTGCCAGCAGGGAGACAGGTTCCGGAATTTCACCCCTCCACTTT.

This clonotype was observed many times. The V gene is TRBV20-1, the J gene TRBJ1-1; TRBD1 matches 8 bases. V was clipped by 0 bases and J by 4 bases; unmatched bases: 4. This CDR3 has 14 amino acids. The germline V gene encodes CDR1 DFQATT and CDR2 SNEGSKA (reference sequence). Here the CDR3 reads CSARDEQGGTEAFF. In nucleotides, the CDR3 is TGCAGTGCTAGAGATGAACAGGGGGGCACTGAAGCTTTCTTT.

This clonotype was counted ten times or more. This chain joins TRBV28 and TRBJ2-2; 8 bases fit TRBD2. CDR1 is MDHEN, CDR2 SYDVKM, per germline. The CDR3 consists of 17 residues. V shed 0 bases and J 4 bases; nucleotides not matched to a gene: 7. The CDR3 DNA is TGTGCCAGCAGTTTATGGGGGAGCGGGGGCGGCACCGGGGAGCTGTTTTTT. Translating it yields CASSLWGSGGGTGELFF.

Ten or more counts support this clonotype. One junction end does not reproduce the germline sequence, and a read error may be involved. This chain links TRBV19 with TRBJ2-5; D gene uncertain. CDR1 is LNHDA, CDR2 SQIVND, per germline (reference sequence). The CDR3 has 13 amino acids. The CDR3 sequence: CASSMASWPALAF. DNA of the CDR3: TGTGCCAGTAGTATGGCTTCGTGGCCCGCTTTGGCGTTC.

This clonotype was seen ten or more times. The CDR3 here is CATSADRDDQPQHF. Written as DNA, the CDR3 is TGTGCCACCAGCGCGGACAGGGACGATCAGCCCCAGCATTTT. V usage is TRBV24-1 and J usage is TRBJ1-5; TRBD1 matches 8 bases. The CDR3 consists of 14 residues. Looked up from germline, CDR1 is KGHDR and CDR2 is SFDVKD. J gave up 5 bases and V 7 bases, and 6 bases lay outside the gene matches.

In its sample, this clonotype was seen once. The junction and the germline gene differ at one end; a read error may be behind it. This chain connects TRBV3-1 to TRBJ1-5; D call uncertain. The CDR3 has 14 residues. Germline V gives CDR1 LGHDT, CDR2 YNNKEL (reference sequence). The CDR3 is CACSKELGYQPQHF. The CDR3 DNA reads as TGTGCCTGCAGCAAAGAGTTGGGGTATCAGCCCCAGCATTTT.

This clonotype was observed many times. V usage is TRBV7-3 and J usage is TRBJ1-5, with a tentative D call TRBD1 (5 bases). The CDR3 runs to 15 residues. Trimming removed 2 bases at V and 10 bases at J, with 18 bases between. Germline V gene sequence: CDR1 SGHTA, CDR2 FQGTGA. The CDR3 bases are TGTGCCAGCAGCTTAGGGGGGGGACCCCAGGAACCCCAGCATTTT. It encodes CASSLGGGPQEPQHF.

This clonotype was recorded at least ten times. This rearrangement joins TRBV5-6 to TRBJ1-1; D not resolved. The germline gives CDR1 SGHDT, CDR2 YYEEEE. Trimming left V 5 bases short and J 8 bases short, with 13 bases between. The CDR3 spans 12 residues. The CDR3 sequence is CASRTRSSEAFF. CDR3 DNA: TGTGCCAGCAGAACGCGGAGTTCAGAAGCTTTCTTT.

This clonotype occurred many times. V and J are TRBV5-5 and TRBJ1-2, with TRBD1 as a possible D gene (6 bases). The CDR3 consists of 13 residues. CDR1 and CDR2 (germline): SGHKS, YYEKEE (reference sequence). Trimming pared 6 bases from V and 3 bases from J, leaving 12 bases between. The CDR3 sequence is CASKGGRDYGYTF. CDR3 nucleotides: TGTGCCAGCAAGGGGGGACGAGACTATGGCTACACCTTC.

The sample holds one count of this clonotype. This CDR3 is CASSRKGGADSNQPQHF. The CDR3 DNA follows: TGTGCCAGCAGCCGAAAGGGGGGGGCAGACAGCAATCAGCCCCAGCATTTT. V is TRBV4-2 and J is TRBJ1-5; weak D call: TRBD1 (6 bases). Trimming took off 4 bases at V and 1 base at J, with 17 bases between the two ends. Per germline, CDR1 LGHNA and CDR2 YNFKEQ. CDR3 length: 17 residues.

There are many counts of this clonotype. The J gene is TRBJ2-6, the V gene TRBV15, with 7 bases identical to TRBD2. After removal of 7 bases from V and 0 bases from J, the junction contained 6 bases not matched to a gene. There are 16 residues in the CDR3. The germline gives CDR1 LNHNV, CDR2 YYDKDF (reference sequence). CDR3 region: CATTGGSLSGANVLTF. CDR3 nucleotides: TGTGCCACCACGGGGGGAAGCCTCTCTGGGGCCAACGTCCTGACTTTC.

In its sample, this clonotype was seen many times. V usage is TRBV6-2 or TRBV6-3 and J usage is TRBJ2-1, with 8 bases identical to TRBD2. This CDR3 has 11 amino acids. Per germline, CDR1 MNHEY and CDR2 SVGEGT. V shed 6 bases and J 14 bases; nucleotides not matched to a gene: 6. The CDR3 DNA sequence: TGTGCCAGCAGCCGGGGGGGGGCTAAGTTCTTC. This codes for CASSRGGAKFF.

In this sample, this clonotype turned up many times. This chain connects TRBV5-1 to TRBJ2-7; D is unclear. Trimming took 4 bases from V and 1 from J, leaving 6 bases between them. The germline gives CDR1 SGHRS, CDR2 YFSETQ. The CDR3 has 12 residues. The CDR3 protein is CASSADSYEQYF. The CDR3, as DNA: TGCGCCAGCAGCGCCGATTCCTACGAGCAGTACTTC. Full variable domain (outside the CDR3, taken from reference TRBV5-1 and TRBJ2-7): KAGVTQTPRYLIKTRGQQVTLSCSPISGHRSVSWYQQTPGQGLQFLFEYFSETQRNKGNFPGRFSGRQFSNSRSEMNVSTLELGDSALYLCASSADSYEQYFGPGTRLTVT.

In its sample, this clonotype was seen many times. The J gene is TRBJ1-1, the V gene TRBV6-2 or TRBV6-3; D might be TRBD1 (5 bases). The CDR3 totals 14 residues. Germline V lookup: CDR1 MNHEY, CDR2 SVGEGT. V was shortened by 10 bases and J by 1 base, with 16 bases between the two germline ends. CDR3 in DNA: TGTGCCATCCGGGACTTTTCCGGGAACACTGAAGCTTTCTTT. Its protein is CAIRDFSGNTEAFF.

On this clonotype itself: A much larger clonotype is one base distant, so this may be a read error. V usage is TRBV3-1 and J usage is TRBJ2-2; TRBD2 might be the D (6 bases). V was pared by 8 bases and J by 4 bases, with 17 bases between. The CDR3 is 15 amino acids. Looked up from germline, CDR1 is LGHDT and CDR2 is YNNKEL (reference sequence). The CDR3 sequence: CASCLGPGGTGELFF. The CDR3 nucleotides are TGTGCCAGCTGCCTCGGGCCCGGGGGCACCGGGGAGCTGTTTTTT.

The sample holds a few counts of this clonotype. The V call is TRBV12-5, the J call TRBJ2-2; the match to TRBD2 covers 7 bases. Trimming cost V 6 bases and J 4 bases; bases outside gene matches: 5. The CDR3 is made up of 14 amino acids. Germline V gene sequence: CDR1 LGHNT, CDR2 FRNRAP. The CDR3 here is CASGGGIGTGELFF. In DNA form, the CDR3 reads TGTGCTAGTGGGGGGGGGATTGGCACCGGGGAGCTGTTTTTT.